A selection of T cell receptor beta chains follows, all from one sample in a study of blood T cell repertoires in COVID-19. Only in-frame clones appear in the TCRdb table, and some are missing; sequencing was by immunoSEQ multiplex PCR. The top ten hold roughly 8.2% of the sample, which has more than 90,000 clones, 87% seen once. The sample taken for sequencing was peripheral blood. These receptors came from a human donor in a cohort sampled during active COVID-19. The conserved cysteine and the conserved F or W are not part of the CDR3 here.

CDR3 protein	V gene	J gene
ASSEQGLNTEAF	TRBV25-1	TRBJ1-1
ASGFSGIEQF	TRBV6-6	TRBJ2-1
ASSPRGLAADEQF	TRBV7-7	TRBJ2-1
ATSRDPLAGVNEQF	TRBV15	TRBJ2-1
AAGLAETQY	TRBV12-3/TRBV12-4	TRBJ2-5
AWNWGSGGTEAF	TRBV30	TRBJ1-1
ASSLSASWNQETQY	TRBV11-2	TRBJ2-5
ASSQDRGTGNTIY	TRBV14	TRBJ1-3
ASSLRTSGEQF	TRBV11-2	TRBJ2-1
ASSFRTGALNTGELF	TRBV7-6	TRBJ2-2
ASSFGGGRGETQY	TRBV27	TRBJ2-5